One and the same sample provided the 24 T cell receptor beta chains below, sequenced in a study of T cell repertoires in cytomegalovirus infection. One entry per CDR3 protein, called by TCRdb with MiXCR from the reads. The table has some 800,000 distinct CDR3 sequences, roughly 29% seen once. Their antigen targets remain unknown. The source material was cultured CD8+ T cells from PBMCs, sampled from culture after CMV antigen stimulation. The receptors were sampled from a human donor in good health (CMV status not recorded). Some clones in this sample may be carry-over from other donors' samples.

This clonotype appeared a single time. The chain links TRBV29-1 to TRBJ2-6; TRBD1 might be the D (6 bases). The germline V and J ends were trimmed by 4 bases and 3 bases, with 10 bases remaining between them. The CDR3 extends over 14 amino acids. Germline V gene data show CDR1 as SQVTM and CDR2 as ANQGSEA. CDR3: CSVGGRFGANVLTF. The CDR3 DNA follows: TGCAGCGTTGGGGGGCGGTTTGGGGCCAACGTCCTGACTTTC. Filled out from reference TRBV29-1 and TRBJ2-6, the complete variable domain reads SAVISQKPSRDICQRGTSLTIQCQVDSQVTMMFWYRQQPGQSLTLIATANQGSEATYESGFVIDKFPISRPNLTFSTLTVSNMSPEDSSIYLCSVGGRFGANVLTFGAGSRLTVL.

The chain employs TRBV7-9 and TRBJ2-1; perhaps D is TRBD1 or TRBD2 (5 bases each). The CDR3 contains 15 residues. V was clipped by 5 bases and J by 4 bases, with 15 bases between them. Germline V gene lookup returns CDR1 SEHNR and CDR2 FQNEAQ (reference sequence). The CDR3 spells CASSRDGSLYNEQFF. CDR3 in DNA: TGTGCCAGCAGCCGGGACGGCTCCTTGTACAATGAGCAGTTCTTC.

The gene calls are TRBV28 and TRBJ1-5; maybe TRBD1 (6 bases). This CDR3 region has 14 residues. Between the trimmed V and J ends, which lost 3 bases and 6 bases, there was a span of 12 bases. Germline CDR1 is MDHEN and CDR2 is SYDVKM. The CDR3 DNA reads as TGTGCCAGCAGTTTCGCTGGGGGCGGTCAGCCCCAGCATTTT. This codes for CASSFAGGGQPQHF.

This chain connects TRBV6-6 to TRBJ1-5; the D gene is possibly TRBD1 (5 bases). The CDR3 has 14 residues. Trimming cost V 5 bases and J 6 bases, with 14 bases left between them. CDR1 is MNHNY and CDR2 is SVGAGI in the germline V gene (reference sequence). The CDR3 sequence is CASSIRQPIQPQHF. DNA for the CDR3: TGTGCCAGCAGTATCCGACAGCCCATTCAGCCCCAGCATTTT.

This clonotype was counted ten times or more. The chain uses TRBV7-2 and TRBJ2-2; the D is unclear. The CDR3 is made up of 13 amino acids. The germline V gene has CDR1 SGHTA and CDR2 FQGNSA. Trimming took 5 bases from V and 9 from J, leaving 13 bases between them. The chain's CDR3 is CASSPGYRRELFF. The CDR3 bases are TGTGCCAGCAGCCCGGGCTACCGCCGGGAGCTGTTTTTT.

The gene calls are TRBV25-1 and TRBJ1-1, with D maybe TRBD1 (6 bases). Germline CDR1 is MGHDK and CDR2 is SYGVNS. Trimming cost V 5 bases and J 5 bases, with 12 bases left between them. This CDR3 is 13 amino acids long. CDR3 region: CASSSQDRTEAFF. DNA of the CDR3: TGTGCCAGCAGTTCTCAAGACAGGACTGAAGCTTTCTTT.

This clonotype was picked up a small number of times. V gene TRBV5-5 combines with J gene TRBJ2-2; 10 nucleotides match TRBD2. The germline V gene encodes CDR1 SGHKS and CDR2 YYEKEE (reference sequence). The CDR3 loop spans 18 amino acids. Unmatched junction bases numbered 10, after V lost 3 bases and J lost 2 bases. In nucleotides, the CDR3 is TGTGCCAGCAGCTCGACCTTTGGACTAGCGGTTAACACCGGGGAGCTGTTTTTT. Protein: CASSSTFGLAVNTGELFF.

The chain couples TRBV28 to TRBJ2-2; D is undetermined. Trimming pared 2 bases from V and 1 base from J, leaving 8 bases between. CDR1 and CDR2 from the germline V gene are MDHEN and SYDVKM. CDR3 length equals 15 residues. DNA for the CDR3: TGTGCCAGCAGTTTACGGGCGGAGAACACCGGGGAGCTGTTTTTT. Translated, it gives CASSLRAENTGELFF. The full variable domain, rest sourced from reference TRBV28 and TRBJ2-2, is DVKVTQSSRYLVKRTGEKVFLECVQDMDHENMFWYRQDPGLGLRLIYFSYDVKMKEKGDIPEGYSVSREKKERFSLILESASTNQTSMYLCASSLRAENTGELFFGEGSRLTVL.

This clonotype came up a few times. The V call is TRBV6-6, the J call TRBJ2-1; possibly TRBD1 for D (6 bases). This CDR3 comprises 13 residues. The V end lost 0 bases, the J end lost 10 bases, and 10 bases lay between the germline ends. Germline V gene data show CDR1 as MNHNY and CDR2 as SVGAGI (reference sequence). The CDR3 here is CASSYSNRDEQFF. The CDR3 DNA is TGTGCCAGCAGTTACTCAAACAGGGACGAGCAGTTCTTC.

In nucleotides, the CDR3 is TGTGCCAGCACCGAGACAGGGGGGAGCAATCAGCCCCAGCATTTT. Translating gives CASTETGGSNQPQHF. This sequence joins TRBV6-2 or TRBV6-3 and TRBJ1-5; 9 nucleotides agree with TRBD1. Germline CDR1 and CDR2: MNHEY and SVGEGT. The V segment lost 7 bases and the J segment 1 base; nucleotides outside the gene matches: 5. The CDR3 extends over 15 amino acids.

V and J are TRBV5-5 and TRBJ2-7, with 9 bases identical to TRBD1. The CDR3 contains 16 residues. CDR1 and CDR2 (germline): SGHKS, YYEKEE (reference sequence). J lost 2 bases, V lost 1 base, and 7 bases had no gene match. In DNA form, the CDR3 reads TGTGCCAGCAGCTTGCGCGACAGGGGGGCCACCTACGAGCAGTACTTC. This sequence encodes CASSLRDRGATYEQYF.

The rearrangement joins TRBV10-2 to TRBJ2-5, with a possible D match to TRBD2 (6 bases). Trimming left V 6 bases short and J 9 bases short, with 23 bases between. CDR3 length equals 15 residues. Germline CDR1 is WSHSY and CDR2 is SAAADI. The CDR3 here is CASSVTGTSQGPQYF. CDR3 nucleotides: TGCGCCAGCAGCGTTACCGGGACTTCGCAAGGTCCCCAGTACTTC.

Here the CDR3 reads CASSQEASGSPRETQYF. The CDR3 coding sequence is TGCGCCAGCAGCCAAGAGGCTAGCGGGTCTCCAAGGGAGACCCAGTACTTC. This chain connects TRBV4-1 to TRBJ2-5, with TRBD2 identical over 8 bases. Unmatched junction bases numbered 11, after V lost 0 bases and J lost 5 bases. Per the germline V gene, CDR1 is MGHRA and CDR2 is YSYEKL. The CDR3 has 17 residues.

This clonotype was seen more than once but under ten times. CDR3 protein: CASSFGTSGPDTQYF. The CDR3 coding sequence is TGTGCCAGCAGCTTCGGGACTAGCGGTCCAGATACGCAGTATTTT. The chain joins TRBV6-5 to TRBJ2-3; 11 nucleotides line up with TRBD2. The CDR3 is 15 residues long. V lost 6 bases, J lost 4 bases, and 6 bases stayed unmatched. CDR1 MNHEY and CDR2 SVGAGI come from the germline V gene.

The chain joins TRBV27 to TRBJ2-5; maybe TRBD1 (5 bases). Trimming took 7 bases from V and 0 from J, leaving 12 bases between them. CDR1 is MNHEY, CDR2 SMNVEV, per germline (reference sequence). The CDR3 consists of 14 residues. CDR3 coding DNA: TGTGCCAGCAAACCGACAGACTACCAAGAGACCCAGTACTTC. As protein: CASKPTDYQETQYF.

J is TRBJ2-1 and V is TRBV4-1; possibly TRBD1 or TRBD2 for D (6 bases each). The germline V gene encodes CDR1 MGHRA and CDR2 YSYEKL. CDR3 size: 15 residues. V dropped 1 base and J dropped 9 bases, with 16 bases sitting between them. The CDR3 DNA reads as TGCGCCAGCAGCCAAGGGGGGGCCGTGGTCGGTGAGCAGTTCTTC. Residues: CASSQGGAVVGEQFF.

This clonotype was counted a few times. This chain connects TRBV7-4 to TRBJ2-2; no clear D gene. CDR3 length: 15 amino acids. CDR1 and CDR2 (germline): SGHVT, SQSDAQ. V lost 4 bases and J lost 4, with 13 bases in between. CDR3 DNA: TGTGCCAGCAGCTGGAATAAGTCGTTCACCGGGGAGCTGTTTTTT. Encoded protein: CASSWNKSFTGELFF.

For this clonotype: Mismatch with germline at one junction end may stem from a read error. The rearrangement links TRBV14 to TRBJ1-4; D ambiguous. Germline V CDR1 and CDR2: SGHDN, FVKESK. This CDR3 is 15 amino acids long. The CDR3 protein is CVSSHRDATNEKLFF. The CDR3 region has the DNA TGTGTCAGCAGCCACCGAGATGCAACTAATGAAAAACTGTTTTTT.

This clonotype was recorded at least ten times. CDR3 coding DNA: TGTGCCAGTATGCGGACGCGGGAGCTGGGCACTGAAGCTTTCTTT. Translating it yields CASMRTRELGTEAFF. This chain uses TRBV19 with TRBJ1-1; D is ambiguous. V was pared by 7 bases and J by 4 bases, with 19 bases between. Per germline, CDR1 LNHDA and CDR2 SQIVND (reference sequence). The CDR3 is 15 amino acids.

There are a few counts of this clonotype. V usage is TRBV7-6 and J usage is TRBJ2-3, with D perhaps TRBD2 (6 bases). V was pared by 5 bases and J by 3 bases, with 15 bases between. Per germline, CDR1 SGHVS and CDR2 FNYEAQ. This CDR3 is 15 amino acids long. DNA of the CDR3: TGTGCCAGCAGCAGACCACCGGGGGTGACAGATACGCAGTATTTT. This sequence encodes CASSRPPGVTDTQYF.

The rearrangement uses TRBV4-3 and TRBJ1-5; tentative D call: TRBD1 (6 bases). Germline V gives CDR1 LGHNA, CDR2 YSLEER. This CDR3 has 14 residues. Trimming took off 4 bases at V and 4 bases at J, with 11 bases between the two ends. CDR3 protein: CASSPVGGNQPQHF. For the CDR3, the DNA is TGCGCCAGCAGCCCCGTAGGGGGTAATCAGCCCCAGCATTTT.

This chain links TRBV6-1 with TRBJ1-2, with D possibly matching TRBD1 (6 bases). From germline, CDR1 is MNHNS and CDR2 SASEGT. Trimming shortened V by 5 bases and J by 1 base, and 26 bases separated the two germline ends. The CDR3 sequence is 19 residues long. The CDR3 DNA reads as TGTGCCAGCAGTTCCCTAATCAGGGGCAAGGCCGGATTTAACTATGGCTACACCTTC. Protein sequence: CASSSLIRGKAGFNYGYTF.

This clonotype was seen ten or more times. The chain links TRBV7-2 to TRBJ2-1, with 13 bases identical to TRBD2. This CDR3 is built from 17 residues. Germline trimming cut 5 bases from V and 8 bases from J; bases unmatched to any gene: 12. In germline, CDR1 is SGHTA, CDR2 FQGNSA. The CDR3 region is CASSLMTGLAGSDEQFF. DNA for the CDR3: TGTGCCAGCAGCCTTATGACGGGACTAGCGGGGAGTGATGAGCAGTTCTTC.

The sample holds a few counts of this clonotype. CDR3 nucleotides: TGTGCCAGCAGTTACACGACTCTGGAGACCCAGTACTTC. Amino acid sequence: CASSYTTLETQYF. The chain is built from TRBV6-2 or TRBV6-3 and TRBJ2-5; D gene uncertain. V lost 2 bases, J lost 5 bases, and 9 bases lay in between. The CDR3 sequence is 13 residues long. Germline assignment: CDR1 MNHEY and CDR2 SVGEGT.